Below, 25 T cell receptor beta chains from the same sample are listed, as sequenced in a study of blood T cell repertoires in COVID-19. Method: immunoSEQ multiplex PCR; TCRdb's copy keeps in-frame clones and lacks some. The table shows roughly 150,000 clones, with about 88% occurring only once. Sequenced sample: peripheral blood. The receptors were sampled from a human donor in a cohort sampled during active COVID-19.

The chain carries TRBV5-1 and TRBJ2-2; maybe TRBD2 (6 bases). The germline CDR1 and CDR2 sequences are SGHRS and YFSETQ. The CDR3 spans 15 residues. Trimming removed 0 bases at V and 4 bases at J, with 10 bases between. The CDR3 region has the DNA TGCGCCAGCAGCTTGGCCGGGGGAAGCACCGGGGAGCTGTTTTTT. The encoded protein is CASSLAGGSTGELFF.

This clone appeared a few times. The rearrangement links TRBV9 to TRBJ2-3; 10 nucleotides match TRBD1. CDR3 size: 17 residues. The V gene end was trimmed by 4 bases and the J gene end by 1 base; junction bases not matched to a gene: 9. Per germline, CDR1 SGDLS and CDR2 YYNGEE. The CDR3 reads CASSPRRDRGGTDTQYF. Written as DNA, the CDR3 is TGTGCCAGCAGCCCCCGACGGGACAGGGGTGGCACAGATACGCAGTATTTT.

The table lists this clone with a count of one. The chain uses TRBV6-5 and TRBJ1-1; D unclear. The ends were cut back, 10 bases at V and 1 base at J, with 13 bases in the middle. The V gene's germline CDR1 is MNHEY and CDR2 SVGAGI. The CDR3 extends over 13 amino acids. The CDR3 DNA is TGTGCCACACAATTGACTCAGAACACTGAAGCTTTCTTT. This sequence encodes CATQLTQNTEAFF.

This chain joins TRBV29-1 and TRBJ2-7; 8 positions match TRBD1. This CDR3 contains 14 residues. CDR1 is SQVTM, CDR2 ANQGSEA, per germline. The V gene end was trimmed by 2 bases and the J gene end by 6 bases; junction bases not matched to a gene: 9. CDR3 DNA sequence: TGCAGCGTTGAAATGAAGGACAGGGCCTTCGAGCAGTACTTC. Its protein is CSVEMKDRAFEQYF.

The J gene is TRBJ1-2, the V gene TRBV24-1; 8 bases agree with TRBD1. V lost 2 bases and J lost 5; bases outside the gene matches: 9. From germline, CDR1 is KGHDR and CDR2 SFDVKD. This CDR3 is built from 16 residues. The CDR3 DNA reads as TGTGCCACCAGTGATTGGAGGACAGGGCAATGGTATGGCTACACCTTC. This sequence encodes CATSDWRTGQWYGYTF.

The chain employs TRBV2 and TRBJ2-7, with 7 positions matching TRBD1. In germline, CDR1 is SNHLY, CDR2 FYNNEI. Trimming at V came to 3 bases and at J to 7 bases, leaving 9 bases not matched to a gene. The CDR3 runs 14 residues. CDR3 nucleotide sequence: TGTGCCAGCAGTGATGGCCAGGGGGTAAGGGAGCAGTACTTC. Amino acids: CASSDGQGVREQYF.

This clone has only one observation. The V gene is TRBV10-3, the J gene TRBJ2-1; D possibly corresponds to TRBD1 (5 bases). V was cut by 4 bases and J by 0 bases, with 7 bases left in between. CDR1 ENHRY and CDR2 SYGVKD come from the germline V gene. The CDR3 consists of 14 residues. The CDR3 DNA reads as TGTGCCATCAGTGGGACACACTCCTACAATGAGCAGTTCTTC. Its protein is CAISGTHSYNEQFF.

The chain is built from TRBV5-4 and TRBJ2-6; perhaps TRBD2 as D (5 bases). This CDR3 has 19 residues. Germline V gives CDR1 SGHNT, CDR2 YYREEE (reference sequence). Trimming removed 0 bases from V and 0 bases from J, with 16 bases in between. CDR3 DNA sequence: TGTGCCAGCAGCTTGGGAACGGGGTTCCTCAACTCTGGGGCCAACGTCCTGACTTTC. This translates into CASSLGTGFLNSGANVLTF.

The chain uses TRBV7-8 and TRBJ2-7; no reliable D call. Germline values: CDR1 SGHVS, CDR2 FQNEAQ. V lost 10 bases and J lost 0, with 13 bases in between. This CDR3 comprises 13 residues. CDR3 nucleotide sequence: TGTGCCACCTCCCGTAGCTCCTCCTACGAGCAGTACTTC. Its translation: CATSRSSSYEQYF.

The chain recombines TRBV5-4 with TRBJ2-5; TRBD2 matches at 10 bases. Germline assignment: CDR1 SGHNT and CDR2 YYREEE (reference sequence). The length of the CDR3 is 17 residues. Germline trimming cut 1 base from V and 5 bases from J; bases unmatched to any gene: 11. The CDR3 loop reads CASSLQSGGAQWETQYF. The CDR3 region has the DNA TGTGCCAGCAGCTTGCAGAGCGGGGGGGCGCAGTGGGAGACCCAGTACTTC.

The chain combines TRBV5-5 with TRBJ2-5, with 12 bases identical to TRBD2. Trimming took 0 bases from V and 2 from J; bases not matched to a gene: 8. The length of the CDR3 is 18 residues. Looked up from germline, CDR1 is SGHKS and CDR2 is YYEKEE (reference sequence). In DNA, the CDR3 is TGTGCCAGCAGCTTGGCCAGAGGACTAGCGGGGCCTCAAGAGACCCAGTACTTC. Amino acids: CASSLARGLAGPQETQYF.

CDR3 sequence: CASSRSLVRYEQYF. The DNA of the CDR3 is TGTGCCAGCAGTCGCTCACTAGTTAGGTACGAGCAGTACTTC. V and J are TRBV28 and TRBJ2-7; D perhaps matches TRBD2 (5 bases). The ends were cut back, 5 bases at V and 4 bases at J, with 15 bases in the middle. The germline V gene has CDR1 MDHEN and CDR2 SYDVKM. The CDR3 has 14 amino acids.

The chain is built from TRBV7-2 and TRBJ2-7, with TRBD2 matching over 8 bases. The CDR3 sequence is 14 residues long. CDR1 and CDR2 (germline): SGHTA, FQGNSA. V gave up 1 base and J gave up 4 bases; unmatched junction bases: 3. DNA of the CDR3: TGTGCCAGCAGCTTAGGGCTAGCGGGTTACGAGCAGTACTTC. It is translated as CASSLGLAGYEQYF.

V is TRBV6-6 and J is TRBJ1-2; perhaps TRBD1 as D (5 bases). Per germline, CDR1 MNHNY and CDR2 SVGAGI (reference sequence). This CDR3 has 12 residues. Trimming left V 7 bases short and J 5 bases short, with 11 bases between. The CDR3 loop is CASTGGNYGYTF. The DNA for the CDR3 is TGTGCCAGCACTGGGGGGAATTATGGCTACACCTTC.

The V gene is TRBV6-5, the J gene TRBJ2-7; a possible D gene is TRBD1 (6 bases). Per germline, CDR1 MNHEY and CDR2 SVGAGI. V was cut by 10 bases and J by 0 bases, with 13 bases left in between. This CDR3 comprises 13 residues. The CDR3 protein is CATRQDSSYEQYF. DNA of the CDR3: TGTGCCACCCGACAGGACAGCTCCTACGAGCAGTACTTC.

V and J are TRBV7-2 and TRBJ2-1, with 14 bases identical to TRBD2. With 2 bases clipped from V and 7 bases from J, the junction kept 10 bases outside the gene matches. The CDR3 extends over 18 amino acids. Germline V CDR1 and CDR2: SGHTA, FQGNSA. The CDR3 nucleotides are TGTGCCAGCAGCTTACGAGGAGGGGGACTAGCGGGAGTGAATGAGCAGTTCTTC. Its translation: CASSLRGGGLAGVNEQFF.

This clone came up once. The J gene is TRBJ2-3, the V gene TRBV9; D might be TRBD2 (5 bases). V lost 2 bases, J lost 4 bases, and 8 bases lay in between. The V gene's germline CDR1 is SGDLS and CDR2 YYNGEE. This CDR3 has 13 amino acids. In DNA, the CDR3 is TGTGCCAGCAGCGTGGAACTAGCAGATACGCAGTATTTT. Its translation is CASSVELADTQYF.

This chain uses TRBV29-1 with TRBJ2-3, with TRBD1 identical over 8 bases. V shed 3 bases and J 0 bases; nucleotides not matched to a gene: 8. Germline values: CDR1 SQVTM, CDR2 ANQGSEA. This CDR3 has 16 residues. The CDR3, as DNA: TGCAGCGTTGAGGGGACAGGACCTCCTAGCACAGATACGCAGTATTTT. The encoded protein is CSVEGTGPPSTDTQYF.

J is TRBJ2-5 and V is TRBV19, with 7 bases matching TRBD1. CDR3 size: 16 residues. CDR1 is LNHDA, CDR2 SQIVND, per germline (reference sequence). Trimming cost V 5 bases and J 1 base; bases outside gene matches: 10. CDR3: CASSLRTGTVQETQYF. The CDR3 bases are TGTGCCAGTAGTCTCCGCACCGGGACAGTCCAAGAGACCCAGTACTTC. Combining the CDR3 with reference TRBV19 and TRBJ2-5 gives the whole variable domain DGGITQSPKYLFRKEGQNVTLSCEQNLNHDAMYWYRQDPGQGLRLIYYSQIVNDFQKGDIAEGYSVSREKKESFPLTVTSAQKNPTAFYLCASSLRTGTVQETQYFGPGTRLLVL.

The chain is built from TRBV21-1 and TRBJ1-5. TRBV21-1 is a listed pseudogene. The CDR3 covers 15 residues. The CDR3 region is CASSSEGRFNQPQHF. As DNA, the CDR3 is TGTGCCAGCAGCTCAGAGGGCAGGTTCAATCAGCCCCAGCATTTT.

Details on this clone: At the DNA level, this CDR3 is encoded by other sequences in the same sample as well. The chain has TRBV28 and TRBJ2-7; weak D call: TRBD2 (6 bases). Trimming removed 5 bases from V and 4 bases from J, with 12 bases in between. Germline V gives CDR1 MDHEN, CDR2 SYDVKM. The length of the CDR3 is 13 residues. CDR3 loop: CASSLGGRYEQYF. The CDR3 DNA sequence: TGTGCCAGCAGTCTGGGGGGTAGGTACGAGCAGTACTTC.

The chain has TRBV2 and TRBJ2-7, with 7 bases lining up with TRBD1. The V and J ends lost 4 bases and 3 bases, in that order; junction bases with no gene match: 6. The CDR3 covers 14 residues. In germline, CDR1 is SNHLY, CDR2 FYNNEI. Here the CDR3 DNA reads TGTGCCAGCAGTGGGCAGGGGGTAGACTACGAGCAGTACTTC. Translated, it gives CASSGQGVDYEQYF.

The table lists this clone with a few counts. V is TRBV5-1 and J is TRBJ1-2; 7 nucleotides match TRBD1. V was pared by 5 bases and J by 4 bases, with 11 bases of the junction left unmatched. This CDR3 has 15 amino acids. CDR1 is SGHRS and CDR2 is YFSETQ in the germline V gene. In DNA, the CDR3 is TGCGCCAGCAGGGAGACAGGGATCCTTCTCTATGGCTACACCTTC. Translated: CASRETGILLYGYTF.

This chain connects TRBV4-2 to TRBJ1-2; TRBD1 agrees at 7 bases. In germline, CDR1 is LGHNA, CDR2 YNFKEQ. The CDR3 consists of 19 residues. The junction had 16 bases not matched to a gene; V was cut back by 1 base and J by 2 bases. The CDR3 bases are TGTGCCAGCAGCCAAGGGTATGCGGGACAGAGAACCTTGAACTATGGCTACACCTTC. Its protein is CASSQGYAGQRTLNYGYTF.

The rearrangement uses TRBV19 and TRBJ2-2; D unclear. The CDR3 runs 14 residues. The germline CDR1 and CDR2 sequences are LNHDA and SQIVND (reference sequence). Trimming cost V 5 bases and J 0 bases, with 7 bases left between them. CDR3 protein: CASSQQTNTGELFF. The DNA for the CDR3 is TGTGCCAGTAGTCAACAGACGAACACCGGGGAGCTGTTTTTT.